This T cell receptor beta chain originates from a study of CD8+CD57+ T cells in acquired aplastic anemia. For the study at large: When averaged, DNA from sorted CD4+ and CD8+ cells came to 3.2 ug.

Points from the study as a whole: Levels of CD8+ Simpson's diversity were not significantly distinct in patients versus controls.

The CDR3 is made up of 14 amino acids. Between the trimmed V and J ends, which lost 10 bases and 0 bases, there was a span of 12 bases. Germline lookup yields CDR1 SNHLY and CDR2 FYNNEI. On this clonotype: The antigen remains unidentified.

Sequencing involved patients with CD8+CD57+ cell expansion previously shown by flow cytometry. The template for TCR beta VDJ and CDR3 sequence profiling was genomic DNA. TCRdb re-derived calls from the reads in MiXCR, one entry per CDR3 protein. The data hold roughly 170,000 distinct CDR3 sequences, with about half observed a single time. The chain has TRBV2 and TRBJ2-2; D is uncertain. The material sequenced was sorted CD4+, CD8+, or CD8+CD57+ T cells (not recorded which) from PBMCs. The clonotype was recovered from a human donor with aplastic anemia. The CDR3 nucleotides are TGTGCCACCGGACGGTTCGCGAACACCGGGGAGCTGTTTTTT. Translating gives CATGRFANTGELFF. The full variable domain, in which reference TRBV2 and TRBJ2-2 provide the parts outside the CDR3, is EPEVTQTPSHQVTQMGQEVILRCVPISNHLYFYWYRQILGQKVEFLVSFYNNEISEKSEIFDDQFSVERPDGSNFTLKIRSTKLEDSAMYFCATGRFANTGELFFGEGSRLTVL.